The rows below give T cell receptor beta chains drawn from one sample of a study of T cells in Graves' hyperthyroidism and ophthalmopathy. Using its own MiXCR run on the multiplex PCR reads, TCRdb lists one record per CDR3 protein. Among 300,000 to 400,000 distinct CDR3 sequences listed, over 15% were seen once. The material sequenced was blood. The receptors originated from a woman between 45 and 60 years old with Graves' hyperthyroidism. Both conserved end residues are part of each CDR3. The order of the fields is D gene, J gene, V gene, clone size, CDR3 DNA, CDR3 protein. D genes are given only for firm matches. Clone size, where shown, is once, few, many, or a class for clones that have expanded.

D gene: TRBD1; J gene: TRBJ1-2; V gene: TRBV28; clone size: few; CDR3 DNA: TGTGCCAGCAAAGGGCCGGACAGGACAGTCAGGGGCTACACCTTC; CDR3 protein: CASKGPDRTVRGYTF
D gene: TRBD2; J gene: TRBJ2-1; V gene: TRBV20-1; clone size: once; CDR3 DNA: TGCAGTGCTAGAGACGGGACTAGCGGGAGCAATGAGCAGTTCTTC; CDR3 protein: CSARDGTSGSNEQFF
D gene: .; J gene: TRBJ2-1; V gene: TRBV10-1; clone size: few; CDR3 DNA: TGCGCCAGCTCCGGGGCAGGGTCAAATGAGCAGTTCTTC; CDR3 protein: CASSGAGSNEQFF
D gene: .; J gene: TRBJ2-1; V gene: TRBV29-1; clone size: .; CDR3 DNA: TGCAGCGCAGGAGACGGGTACAATGAGCAGTTCTTC; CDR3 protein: CSAGDGYNEQFF
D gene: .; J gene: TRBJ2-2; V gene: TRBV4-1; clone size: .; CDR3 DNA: TGCGCCAGCAGCCTCGGGACTTTAGGGGACACCGGGGAGCTGTTTTTT; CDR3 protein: CASSLGTLGDTGELFF
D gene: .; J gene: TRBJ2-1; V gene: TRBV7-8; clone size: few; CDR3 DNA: TGTGCCAGCAGGCCACTATACGGGGGCGGCTACAATGAGCAGTTCTTC; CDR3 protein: CASRPLYGGGYNEQFF
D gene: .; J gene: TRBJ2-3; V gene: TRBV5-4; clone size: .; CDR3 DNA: TGTGCCAGCAGCTTCGGGATCCCCACAACAGATACGCAGTATTTT; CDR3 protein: CASSFGIPTTDTQYF
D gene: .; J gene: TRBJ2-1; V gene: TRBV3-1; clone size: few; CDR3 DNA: TGTGCCAGCAGCCAAGCTGCGCGGAATGAGCAGTTCTTC; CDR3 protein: CASSQAARNEQFF
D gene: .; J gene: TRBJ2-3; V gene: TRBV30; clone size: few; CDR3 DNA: TGTGCCTGGATCCAGCACCCGGGCACAGATACGCAGTATTTT; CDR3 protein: CAWIQHPGTDTQYF
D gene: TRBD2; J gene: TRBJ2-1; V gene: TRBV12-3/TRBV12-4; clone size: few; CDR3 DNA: TGTGCCAGCAGTTTAAGACCCGGGACTAGAACTTCTCTCTCCTACAATGAGCAGTTCTTC; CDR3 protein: CASSLRPGTRTSLSYNEQFF
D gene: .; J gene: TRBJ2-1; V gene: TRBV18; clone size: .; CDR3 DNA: TGTGCCAGCTCTGCACCAGACTCCTACAATGAGCAGTTCTTC; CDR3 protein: CASSAPDSYNEQFF
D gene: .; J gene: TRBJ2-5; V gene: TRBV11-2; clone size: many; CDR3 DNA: TGTGCCAGCAGCTTCAGACCAGGAGAGACCCAGTACTTC; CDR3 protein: CASSFRPGETQYF
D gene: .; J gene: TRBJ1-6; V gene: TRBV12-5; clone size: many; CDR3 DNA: TGTGCTAGTGGTTTGTCGGTTTCTCTAACCTATAATTCACCCCTCCACTTT; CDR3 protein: CASGLSVSLTYNSPLHF
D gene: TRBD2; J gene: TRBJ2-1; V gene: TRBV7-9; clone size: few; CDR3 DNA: TGTGCCAGCAGCCTCCTGACTAGCGGGGGGGAGCAGTTCTTC; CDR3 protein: CASSLLTSGGEQFF
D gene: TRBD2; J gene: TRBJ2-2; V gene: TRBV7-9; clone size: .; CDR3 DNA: TGTGCCAGCAGCTTCACTAGCGAGGCCGCGAACACCGGGGAGCTGTTTTTT; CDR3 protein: CASSFTSEAANTGELFF
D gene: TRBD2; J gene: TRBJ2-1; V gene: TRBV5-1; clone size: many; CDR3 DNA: TGCGCCAGCAGCTTGGATAGCGGGAGGGCCGGGAATGAGCAGTTCTTC; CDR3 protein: CASSLDSGRAGNEQFF
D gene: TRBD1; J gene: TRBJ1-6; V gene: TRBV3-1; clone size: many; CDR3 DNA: TGTGCCAGCAGCCAAGATTGGGCCGGGACAGCACCCCTCCACTTT; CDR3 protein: CASSQDWAGTAPLHF
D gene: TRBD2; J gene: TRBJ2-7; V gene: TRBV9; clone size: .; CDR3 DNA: TGTGCCAGCAGCGTAGTTGAAGCGGGAGGGTTCTACGAGCAGTACTTC; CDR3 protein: CASSVVEAGGFYEQYF
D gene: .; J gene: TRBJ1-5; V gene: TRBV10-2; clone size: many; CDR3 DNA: TGCGCCAGCAGTGCGGACAGTCGGAATCAGCCCCAGCATTTT; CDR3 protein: CASSADSRNQPQHF
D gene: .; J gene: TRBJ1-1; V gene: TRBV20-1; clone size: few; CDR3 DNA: TGCAGTGCTAGAGGGGGGTTAGAAACTGAAGCTTTCTTT; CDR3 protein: CSARGGLETEAFF
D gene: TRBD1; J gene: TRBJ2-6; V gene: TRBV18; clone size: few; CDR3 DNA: TGTGCCAGCTCACCGCCCAGGGGGGGGGCCAACGTCCTGACTTTC; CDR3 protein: CASSPPRGGANVLTF
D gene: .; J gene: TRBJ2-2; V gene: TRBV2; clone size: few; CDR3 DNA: TGTGCCAGCAGGGGGGCAGGGGAGCTGTTTTTT; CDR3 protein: CASRGAGELFF
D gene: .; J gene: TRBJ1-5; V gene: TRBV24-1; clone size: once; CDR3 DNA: TGTGCCACCCGGGCCACGGGCAATCAGCCCCAGCATTTT; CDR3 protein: CATRATGNQPQHF
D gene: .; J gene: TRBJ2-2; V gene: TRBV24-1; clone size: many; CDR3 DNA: TGTGCCACCAGTGACCGGGACCCCCGAGGGACCGGGGAGCTGTTTTTT; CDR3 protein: CATSDRDPRGTGELFF
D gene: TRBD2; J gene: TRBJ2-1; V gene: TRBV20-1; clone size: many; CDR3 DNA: TGCAGTGCTAGAGTGCTAGCGGGAGACAATGAGCAGTTCTTC; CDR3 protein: CSARVLAGDNEQFF
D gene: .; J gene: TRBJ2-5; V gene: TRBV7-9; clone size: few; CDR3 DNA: TGTGCCAGCATGGCTCTCCAAGAGACCCAGTACTTC; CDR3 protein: CASMALQETQYF
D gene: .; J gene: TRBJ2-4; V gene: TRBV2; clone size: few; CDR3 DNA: TGTGCCAGCCAATATAAACAAGAAGACATTCAGTACTTC; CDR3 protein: CASQYKQEDIQYF
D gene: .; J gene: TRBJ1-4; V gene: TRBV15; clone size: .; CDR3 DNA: TGTGCCACCAGCACCTGGGGTGGTTATGAAAAACTGTTTTTT; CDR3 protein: CATSTWGGYEKLFF
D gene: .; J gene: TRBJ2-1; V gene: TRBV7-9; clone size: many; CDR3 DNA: TGTGCCAGCAGCTTCGAGAATGAGCAGTTCTTC; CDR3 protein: CASSFENEQFF
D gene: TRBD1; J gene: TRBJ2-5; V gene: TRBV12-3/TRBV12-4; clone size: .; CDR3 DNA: TGTGCCAGCAGCCTACACGACAGGGGGGGACAAGAGACCCAGTACTTC; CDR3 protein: CASSLHDRGGQETQYF
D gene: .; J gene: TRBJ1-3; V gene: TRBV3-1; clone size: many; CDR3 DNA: TGTGCCAGCAGCCAATCGGGGAGCTCTGGAAACACCATATATTTT; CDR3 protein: CASSQSGSSGNTIYF
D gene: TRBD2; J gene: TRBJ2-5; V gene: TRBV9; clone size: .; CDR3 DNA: TGTGCCAGCAGCGAGGGGGGACTAGACAGGAGCCAGTACTTC; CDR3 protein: CASSEGGLDRSQYF
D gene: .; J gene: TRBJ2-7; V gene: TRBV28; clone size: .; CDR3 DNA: TGTGCCAGCAGTTTACTGGGGAAGCAGTACTTC; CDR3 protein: CASSLLGKQYF